The rows below give T cell receptor beta chains drawn from one sample of a study of blood T cells in healthy people across ages. TCRdb passed the 5' RACE reads through MiXCR, listing each CDR3 protein once. The sample lists around 1,000,000 distinct CDR3 sequences, roughly two fifths occurring once. The source material was blood. The receptors here all came from a man in his late teens or twenties in good health. Both conserved end residues are part of each CDR3. A D gene is named only where the DNA matches it firmly. Clone size is stated in some rows and not others, as once, few, many or a class when expanded.

cdr3_length j_call clone_size d_call v_call cdr3_aa cdr3_nt
13 TRBJ1-1 few TRBD1 TRBV29-1 CSVVGTGGAEAFF TGCAGCGTTGTTGGGACAGGGGGAGCTGAAGCTTTCTTT
14 TRBJ2-3 . . TRBV3-1 CASKRGAVTDTQYF TGTGCCAGCAAGAGGGGGGCCGTAACAGATACGCAGTATTTT
15 TRBJ1-1 . . TRBV5-6 CASSPIGQARSEAFF TGTGCCAGCAGCCCAATTGGGCAGGCCCGTTCTGAAGCTTTCTTT
14 TRBJ1-2 . . TRBV2 CASLGARDNYGYTF TGTGCCAGCCTGGGGGCGAGAGACAACTATGGCTACACCTTC
14 TRBJ1-2 few . TRBV7-2 CASSLEAAASGYTF TGTGCCAGCAGCTTAGAAGCGGCAGCGTCTGGCTACACCTTC
18 TRBJ2-1 . TRBD2 TRBV18 CASSPPGLAGDMGNEQFF TGTGCCAGCTCACCTCCCGGACTAGCGGGGGATATGGGAAATGAGCAGTTCTTC
17 TRBJ1-4 . TRBD1 TRBV12-5 CASGLVRQGAGNEKLFF TGTGCTAGTGGTTTGGTCCGACAGGGGGCAGGTAATGAAAAACTGTTTTTT
16 TRBJ2-1 few . TRBV6-4 CASSDSRGAVYNEQFF TGTGCCAGCAGTGACTCGAGGGGGGCGGTCTACAATGAGCAGTTCTTC
15 TRBJ1-2 . . TRBV12-3/TRBV12-4 CASSFGFRDNYGYTF TGTGCCAGCAGTTTTGGTTTTAGGGACAACTATGGCTACACCTTC
15 TRBJ1-5 few . TRBV6-6 CASSYRQISNQPQHF TGTGCCAGCAGTTATCGACAGATTAGCAATCAGCCCCAGCATTTT
11 TRBJ2-1 . . TRBV2 CASSAGVGQFF TGTGCCAGCAGTGCAGGGGTTGGGCAGTTCTTC
12 TRBJ2-7 . TRBD2 TRBV20-1 CSATSAGYEQYF TGCAGCGCAACTAGCGCCGGGTACGAGCAGTACTTC
14 TRBJ1-5 once TRBD1 TRBV27 CASSLQGARQPQHF TGTGCCAGCAGTCTACAGGGGGCCAGGCAGCCCCAGCATTTT
14 TRBJ2-1 few . TRBV3-1 CASSQDRGSYEQFF TGTGCCAGCAGCCAAGATAGAGGCAGCTATGAGCAGTTCTTC
18 TRBJ2-5 . TRBD2 TRBV28 CASCLSVGGASFRETQYF TGTGCCAGCTGTTTATCGGTCGGGGGGGCCTCATTTCGAGAGACCCAGTACTTC
16 TRBJ1-2 . TRBD1 TRBV5-1 CATRPTGSLSDYGYTF TGCGCCACCAGACCGACAGGGTCCCTATCGGACTATGGCTACACCTTC
16 TRBJ1-1 once . TRBV6-5 CASSPLGGLVNTEAFF TGTGCCAGCAGTCCGCTCGGGGGGTTGGTGAACACTGAAGCTTTCTTT
16 TRBJ2-1 many TRBD2 TRBV4-1 CASSQLLSGGRNEQFF TGCGCCAGCAGCCAATTACTGAGCGGGGGTAGGAATGAGCAGTTCTTC
13 TRBJ2-3 many . TRBV29-1 CSVEGAGTDTQYF TGCAGCGTTGAAGGGGCAGGCACAGATACGCAGTATTTT
15 TRBJ2-1 few TRBD2 TRBV5-4 CASSHSGGAYNEQFF TGTGCCAGCAGCCATAGCGGGGGGGCTTACAATGAGCAGTTCTTC
15 TRBJ2-3 many TRBD2 TRBV7-2 CASSFLSGGTDTQYF TGTGCCAGCAGCTTTTTAAGCGGGGGCACAGATACGCAGTATTTT
16 TRBJ2-3 few . TRBV4-3 CASSLRGTVAQDTQYF TGCGCCAGCAGCCTACGCGGGACGGTGGCTCAAGATACGCAGTATTTT